This T cell receptor (beta chain) derives from a study of CD8+CD57+ T cells in acquired aplastic anemia (dated by TCRdb to about 2018). Turning to the overall study: On average, sorted CD4+ and CD8+ cells yielded 3.2 ug of extracted DNA, with a range of roughly 0.17 to 27.4 ug. CD8+CD57+ expansion was defined as a frequency above the mean frequency observed in healthy subjects.

Notes on this clonotype: The clone's antigen remains unknown. Per-base qualities were not stored, and no clone one base away is much larger.

Broader findings and caveats from the paper: Patients and healthy controls showed no significant difference in CD8+ Simpson's diversity (P=0.060). Fewer than 30 CD8+ CDR3 sequences were found in both patients and controls but appeared to be highly expressed in patients and within the immunodominant clones of the patients.

Profiling of TCR beta VDJ combinations and CDR3 sequences used genomic DNA as the template. TCR repertoire sequencing was run on an Illumina HiSeq 2000. On the authors' methods: TRBV/TRBJ rearrangement plots, CDR3 size and DJ length profiles, and Simpson's diversity index were used to assess repertoires. The most abundant DNA sequence in the deep sequencing data was defined as the immunodominant clone. CDR3 amino acid sequences were checked for sharing across subjects and were also compared against the VDJdb database and published repertoires. TCRdb trimmed the raw reads at Q25, called clones with MiXCR and kept productive beta chains. Every entry covers one CDR3 protein and lists the most common genes and DNA from its rows. Clone size and V and J calls follow TCRdb, not the original study. In this sample the table shows hundreds of thousands of distinct CDR3 sequences, roughly 80% of which occur a single time. The ten biggest clones cover less than 50% of the sample.

The CDR3, cysteine through phenylalanine, is 13 amino acids long. Only the CDR3 part of the read is kept: 39 bases, read in frame from the first base. Between the V and J ends, shortened by 4 bases and 15 bases respectively, the junction contains 21 bases. The germline V gene sets CDR1 to SGDLS and CDR2 to YYNGEE. Patients chosen for sequencing had shown expansion of CD8+CD57+ cells by flow cytometry. Severe acquired aplastic anemia was diagnosed in all patients according to International Study of Aplastic Anemia and Agranulocytosis and Camitta criteria. No patient had received any therapy when blood was sampled. In the study, sorted CD4+ and CD8+ blood T cells from patients with severe aplastic anemia and from healthy subjects underwent deep sequencing of TCR repertoires. Patients were enrolled in the USA under clinicaltrials.gov protocols 00001620, 01623167, 00001397, 00071045, 00081523 and 00961064. Ficoll-Paque density gradient centrifugation was used to isolate peripheral blood mononuclear cells. Before DNA extraction, CD4+ and CD8+ T cells were sorted by FACS or by magnetic beads.

The clonotype comes from a human donor with aplastic anemia. The chain was built from TRBV9 and TRBJ2-3, and TRBD1 may be the D gene, going by 6 matching bases. Input material: sorted CD4+, CD8+, or CD8+CD57+ T cells (not recorded which) from PBMCs. The nucleotide sequence is given as TGTGCCAGCAGCTCACGGGACACGGGCTTGGACTATTTT. Its protein product is CASSSRDTGLDYF.